This is a list of T cell receptor beta chains from one sample in a study of OX40 agonist ivuxolimab in advanced cancers. Sequencing was performed with immunoSEQ multiplex PCR; in TCRdb, only in-frame clones are kept and a portion is missing. The sample records more than 85,000 clones, around 90% being singletons. This specimen was CD4+ or CD8+ T cells sorted from blood, taken in a trial of the OX40 agonist ivuxolimab. These receptors originate from an adult with an advanced solid tumor such as melanoma, head and neck, liver or kidney cancer. Both conserved end residues are part of each CDR3. The D gene is left open where the match is weak. Part of the rows lack a size; the others show once, few, many or a class for expanded clones.

cdr3_nt cdr3_aa d_call clone_size j_call v_call
TGTGCCAGCAGCCTAGACAGAGCCCAGTACGAGCAGTACTTC CASSLDRAQYEQYF . . TRBJ2-7 TRBV28
TGTGCCAGCAGGGGTGGGCAGATCAGCAATCAGCCCCAGCATTTT CASRGGQISNQPQHF . few TRBJ1-5 TRBV6-5
TGTGCCAGCAGCTTAGACAGGGGCTATGGCTACACCTTC CASSLDRGYGYTF TRBD1 few TRBJ1-2 TRBV7-8
TGTGCCAGCAGCTTCAACCTGAGGGGAGATACGCAGTATTTT CASSFNLRGDTQYF . . TRBJ2-3 TRBV7-9
TGTGCCAGCAGCCCGGAGCCGAGCTCCTACAATGAGCAGTTCTTC CASSPEPSSYNEQFF . once TRBJ2-1 TRBV7-3
TGTGCCAGCAGTTACTTGGAACAGGGAGGCGAGCAGTACTTC CASSYLEQGGEQYF . . TRBJ2-7 TRBV6-6
TGCAGCGTCTCAACGGGACAGGGGTTTGGCTACACCTTC CSVSTGQGFGYTF TRBD1 . TRBJ1-2 TRBV29-1
TGCGCCAGCAGCTTTAGACTAGCGGGGGGCCATAGCACAGATACGCAGTATTTT CASSFRLAGGHSTDTQYF TRBD2 . TRBJ2-3 TRBV5-1
TGTGCCATCAGTGGACAGGGGTTTGATGGCTACACCTTC CAISGQGFDGYTF TRBD1 . TRBJ1-2 TRBV10-3
TGTGCCAGCAGCTCGACTAGCGGGGCCGTTGAGCAGTACTTC CASSSTSGAVEQYF TRBD2 . TRBJ2-7 TRBV7-2
TGTGCCAGCGACAGCGCTAACTATGGCTACACCTTC CASDSANYGYTF . . TRBJ1-2 TRBV18
TGTGCCATCAGGGGACTAGCGGGGAGCTCCTACGAGCAGTACTTC CAIRGLAGSSYEQYF TRBD2 . TRBJ2-7 TRBV10-3
TGTGCCAGCAGCTCACGGATAGACAGGGCCAGAAGCACAGATACGCAGTATTTT CASSSRIDRARSTDTQYF TRBD1 few TRBJ2-3 TRBV7-9
TGTGCCTGGACTCCTCGACAGGCCTACGAGCAGTACTTC CAWTPRQAYEQYF . . TRBJ2-7 TRBV30
TGTGCCAGCAGTCAGAAACAGCGCACTGAAGCTTTCTTT CASSQKQRTEAFF . . TRBJ1-1 TRBV6-5
TGCGCCAGCAGCCAGGCCTGGGGGGGGCTCTATGGCTACACCTTC CASSQAWGGLYGYTF . . TRBJ1-2 TRBV4-3
TGTGCCAGCAGCTTAGATGCTAGCGGAAACTACGAGCAGTACTTC CASSLDASGNYEQYF TRBD2 . TRBJ2-7 TRBV7-2
TGTGCCAGCAGTCGCCGGACAGGTCTTGAAGAGACCCAGTACTTC CASSRRTGLEETQYF TRBD1 once TRBJ2-5 TRBV11-3
TGTGCCAGCTCACGCCAGGACAGGTCTGAAGCTTTCTTT CASSRQDRSEAFF TRBD1 . TRBJ1-1 TRBV18
TGTGCCAGCTCACCACGGGACAATTACTATGGCTACACCTTC CASSPRDNYYGYTF . . TRBJ1-2 TRBV18
TGTGCTAGCAGCTTAGCCCCCTACAGGGCCCCCAGAACCGCGAACACTGAAGCTTTCTTT CASSLAPYRAPRTANTEAFF . . TRBJ1-1 TRBV7-7
TGTGCTAGTGGTTTGGTAAAGTGGGGGACAGGCTATGCAACTAATGAAAAACTGTTTTTT CASGLVKWGTGYATNEKLFF TRBD1 . TRBJ1-4 TRBV12-5
TGTGCCAGCAGTTTCAGGGGGGCCGCAGATACGCAGTATTTT CASSFRGAADTQYF . . TRBJ2-3 TRBV27
TGCGCCAGCAGAAAAGCTCGGACTAGCGGGAGACAAGAGACCCAGTACTTC CASRKARTSGRQETQYF TRBD2 . TRBJ2-5 TRBV10-1
TGTGCCAGCAGCGAAAACGCTGGGGCCAACGTCCTGACTTTC CASSENAGANVLTF . . TRBJ2-6 TRBV6-5
TGTGCCAGTAGTTTGACAGGGGGGGAGCAGCCCCAGCATTTT CASSLTGGEQPQHF TRBD1 once TRBJ1-5 TRBV19
TGTGCCAGTAGTATGGGGCGGGAGGAGTGGACCGGGGAGCTGTTTTTT CASSMGREEWTGELFF TRBD2 . TRBJ2-2 TRBV19